These 19 T cell receptor beta chains originate from one sample sequenced in a study of blood T cell repertoires in COVID-19. Assay: immunoSEQ multiplex PCR; the TCRdb copy retains only in-frame clones and omits some. In the table there are roughly 300,000 clones, 86% of which are singletons. The sequenced sample consisted of peripheral blood. Receptors were obtained from a woman younger than 45 with COVID-19, enrolled during active disease.

The chain uses TRBV5-4 and TRBJ2-1; D is undetermined. CDR3 length: 14 amino acids. Germline-derived CDR1 and CDR2 are SGHNT and YYREEE (reference sequence). V lost 3 bases and J lost 6, with 13 bases in between. The CDR3 sequence is CASSWYTAGNEQFF. In DNA, the CDR3 is TGTGCCAGCAGCTGGTATACTGCTGGCAATGAGCAGTTCTTC.

The CDR3 coding sequence is TGTGCCAGCAGTGACGGCGGGCAGACCCAGTACTTC. Its translation is CASSDGGQTQYF. The J gene is TRBJ2-5, the V gene TRBV2; D possibly corresponds to TRBD2 (5 bases). CDR1 is SNHLY and CDR2 is FYNNEI in the germline V gene. Trimming cost V 3 bases and J 6 bases, with 8 bases left between them. CDR3 length equals 12 residues.

The gene calls are TRBV4-1 and TRBJ1-1; no reliable D call. V was shortened by 1 base and J by 0 bases, with 15 bases between the two germline ends. The CDR3 length is 17 residues. Germline V gene lookup returns CDR1 MGHRA and CDR2 YSYEKL. The CDR3, as DNA: TGCGCCAGCAGCCAAGCTCCCGGCGGGTATATGAACACTGAAGCTTTCTTT. Translated, it gives CASSQAPGGYMNTEAFF.

The gene calls are TRBV4-1 and TRBJ2-6; 8 bases fit TRBD2. Looked up from germline, CDR1 is MGHRA and CDR2 is YSYEKL. Trimming removed 2 bases from V and 0 bases from J; junction bases left unmatched: 6. This CDR3 has 18 residues. The CDR3, as DNA: TGCGCCAGCAGCCAACTGCGGGGGGCGAGCTCTGGGGCCAACGTCCTGACTTTC. Its protein is CASSQLRGASSGANVLTF.

This chain connects TRBV9 to TRBJ2-5, with TRBD2 matching 8 bases. Germline V gene lookup returns CDR1 SGDLS and CDR2 YYNGEE. Trimming took 6 bases from V and 2 from J; bases not matched to a gene: 3. The CDR3 extends over 13 amino acids. The CDR3 sequence is CASTAGVQETQYF. CDR3 DNA: TGTGCCAGCACAGCGGGGGTACAAGAGACCCAGTACTTC.

The rearrangement joins TRBV7-2 to TRBJ1-2; 8 bases fit TRBD1. Trimming cost V 4 bases and J 5 bases; bases outside gene matches: 12. The CDR3 totals 16 residues. The germline V gene encodes CDR1 SGHTA and CDR2 FQGNSA. This chain's CDR3 is CASSWNPQGTGYGYTF. CDR3 in DNA: TGTGCCAGCAGCTGGAACCCGCAGGGGACAGGTTATGGCTACACCTTC. Combining the CDR3 with reference TRBV7-2 and TRBJ1-2 gives the whole variable domain GAGVSQSPSNKVTEKGKDVELRCDPISGHTALYWYRQSLGQGLEFLIYFQGNSAPDKSGLPSDRFSAERTGGSVSTLTIQRTQQEDSAVYLCASSWNPQGTGYGYTFGSGTRLTVV.

The V gene is TRBV7-2, the J gene TRBJ1-1; 8 bases map to TRBD1. This CDR3 is 15 amino acids long. V was clipped by 1 base and J by 4 bases; unmatched bases: 5. Germline-derived CDR1 and CDR2 are SGHTA and FQGNSA. As DNA, the CDR3 is TGTGCCAGCAGCTTAGGGGGGACAGGTTCCACTGAAGCTTTCTTT. It is translated as CASSLGGTGSTEAFF.

The CDR3 loop reads CASSPHSGKGYGYTF. In DNA, the CDR3 is TGTGCCAGTAGCCCGCATTCGGGGAAAGGGTATGGCTACACCTTC. This rearrangement joins TRBV19 to TRBJ1-2; D remains unclear. Trimming stripped 6 bases from V and 5 bases from J, with 19 bases between. Per the germline V gene, CDR1 is LNHDA and CDR2 is SQIVND (reference sequence). The CDR3 has 15 residues.

This chain uses TRBV12-2 with TRBJ2-5; TRBD2, as called in the table, went unchecked against the DNA. TRBV12-2 constitutes a pseudogene. This CDR3 region has 19 residues. The DNA for the CDR3 is TGTGCAAGTCGCTTAGTAATTCGGACTAGCGGGGGGGTCGGGGAGACCCAGTACTTC. Residues: CASRLVIRTSGGVGETQYF.

This chain joins TRBV6-6 and TRBJ1-3, with 9 bases lining up with TRBD1. With 5 bases clipped from V and 0 bases from J, the junction kept 8 bases outside the gene matches. Germline V gene data show CDR1 as MNHNY and CDR2 as SVGAGI (reference sequence). This CDR3 region has 17 residues. This chain's CDR3 is CASSRNRQGVSGNTIYF. CDR3 coding DNA: TGTGCCAGCAGTCGTAATCGACAGGGGGTCTCTGGAAACACCATATATTTT.

The chain carries TRBV4-1 and TRBJ1-4; weak D call: TRBD1 (6 bases). Deletions cut 4 bases from V and 0 bases from J, with 12 bases between. From germline, CDR1 is MGHRA and CDR2 YSYEKL. The CDR3 runs 16 residues. The DNA of the CDR3 is TGCGCCAGCAGCCCACCGGGACATACAACTAATGAAAAACTGTTTTTT. Residues: CASSPPGHTTNEKLFF.

This rearrangement joins TRBV19 to TRBJ1-1; the D is unclear. The V gene's germline CDR1 is LNHDA and CDR2 SQIVND (reference sequence). This CDR3 contains 14 residues. Trimming stripped 5 bases from V and 4 bases from J, with 14 bases between. Here the CDR3 DNA reads TGTGCCAGTAGTGCGAGGGAGTGGGCCACTGAAGCTTTCTTT. Translating it yields CASSAREWATEAFF.

The chain has TRBV19 and TRBJ2-1; a weak D match, TRBD1 (6 bases). The CDR3 extends over 13 amino acids. CDR1 and CDR2 (germline): LNHDA, SQIVND (reference sequence). V lost 6 bases to trimming and J lost 7 bases, with 13 bases between them. CDR3 sequence (DNA): TGTGCCAGTAGGGGACAACTCAATAATGAGCAGTTCTTC. Residues: CASRGQLNNEQFF.

The genes are TRBV11-2 and TRBJ1-2; D ambiguous. Germline CDR1 reads SGHAT; CDR2 reads FQNNGV. Trimming shortened V by 5 bases and J by 8 bases, and 24 bases separated the two germline ends. The CDR3 consists of 16 residues. The CDR3 nucleotides read TGTGCCAGCAGCCCCTGGGCGGGCAATAGTCTGGGAGGCTACACCTTC. Translating it yields CASSPWAGNSLGGYTF.

This clone was detected only once. The CDR3 DNA is TGCAGTGCTAGTACAGGGGGCACTGAAGCTTTCTTT. Protein sequence: CSASTGGTEAFF. The chain uses TRBV20-1 and TRBJ1-1; 8 nucleotides match TRBD1. CDR1 DFQATT and CDR2 SNEGSKA come from the germline V gene (reference sequence). Trimming took 3 bases from V and 4 from J; bases not matched to a gene: 1. The length of the CDR3 is 12 residues.

The rearrangement uses TRBV6-5 and TRBJ2-7; 8 nucleotides line up with TRBD1. V shed 2 bases and J 3 bases; nucleotides not matched to a gene: 9. CDR1 is MNHEY, CDR2 SVGAGI, per germline. The CDR3 extends over 16 amino acids. CDR3 region: CASSYHIGQGLYEQYF. The CDR3 DNA follows: TGTGCCAGCAGTTACCATATAGGACAGGGTCTCTACGAGCAGTACTTC.

The J gene is TRBJ1-6, the V gene TRBV27, with a weak D call TRBD1 (6 bases). Germline V gives CDR1 MNHEY, CDR2 SMNVEV (reference sequence). The CDR3 spans 15 residues. V was clipped by 5 bases and J by 8 bases, with 16 bases between them. DNA for the CDR3: TGTGCCAGCAGTCCGTCCAGGGGCAATTATTCACCCCTCCACTTT. Protein product: CASSPSRGNYSPLHF.

This sequence joins TRBV18 and TRBJ1-1, with 10 bases aligning to TRBD1. With 2 bases clipped from V and 4 bases from J, the junction kept 1 base outside the gene matches. Germline assignment: CDR1 KGHSH and CDR2 LQKENI. This CDR3 has 14 amino acids. The CDR3 spells CASSPDRGLTEAFF. DNA for the CDR3: TGTGCCAGCTCACCAGACAGGGGGCTCACTGAAGCTTTCTTT.

This clone was counted a single time. The chain combines TRBV5-5 with TRBJ2-2, with TRBD2 matching 7 bases. Germline CDR1 is SGHKS and CDR2 is YYEKEE (reference sequence). The CDR3 covers 13 residues. J was trimmed by 5 bases and V by 6 bases; bases with no gene match: 4. The CDR3 sequence is CASTWGGTGELFF. The CDR3 DNA follows: TGTGCCAGCACCTGGGGGGGAACCGGGGAGCTGTTTTTT.